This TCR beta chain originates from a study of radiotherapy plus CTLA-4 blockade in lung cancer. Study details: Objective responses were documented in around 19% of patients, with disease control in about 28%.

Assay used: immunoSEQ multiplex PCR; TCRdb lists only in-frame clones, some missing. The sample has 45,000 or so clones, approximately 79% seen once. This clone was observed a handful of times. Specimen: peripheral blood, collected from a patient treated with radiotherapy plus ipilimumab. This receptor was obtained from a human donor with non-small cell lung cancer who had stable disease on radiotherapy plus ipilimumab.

CDR3 nucleotide sequence: TGTGCCAGTAGTATAAGGGGGGGAGAGTATGGCTACACCTTC. The encoded protein is CASSIRGGEYGYTF. The chain recombines TRBV19 with TRBJ1-2; weak D call: TRBD1 (6 bases). CDR1 and CDR2 (germline): LNHDA, SQIVND (reference sequence). Trimming left V 2 bases short and J 5 bases short, with 12 bases between. The CDR3 runs 14 residues.